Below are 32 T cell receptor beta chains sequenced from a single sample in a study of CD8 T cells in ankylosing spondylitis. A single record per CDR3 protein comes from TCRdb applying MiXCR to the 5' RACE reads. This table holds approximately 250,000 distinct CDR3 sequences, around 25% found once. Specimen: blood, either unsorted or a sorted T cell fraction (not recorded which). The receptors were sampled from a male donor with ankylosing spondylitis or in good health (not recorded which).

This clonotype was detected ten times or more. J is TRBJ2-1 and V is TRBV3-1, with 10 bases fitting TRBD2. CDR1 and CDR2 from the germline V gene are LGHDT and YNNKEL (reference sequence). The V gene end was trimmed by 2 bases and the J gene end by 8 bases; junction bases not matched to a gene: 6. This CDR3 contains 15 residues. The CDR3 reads CASSQLTLAGDEQFF. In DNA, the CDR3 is TGTGCCAGCAGCCAACTTACTCTAGCGGGGGATGAGCAGTTCTTC.

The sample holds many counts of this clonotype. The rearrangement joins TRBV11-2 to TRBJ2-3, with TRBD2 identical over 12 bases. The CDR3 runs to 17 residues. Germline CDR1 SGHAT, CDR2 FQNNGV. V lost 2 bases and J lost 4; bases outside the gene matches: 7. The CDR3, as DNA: TGTGCCAGCAGCTTACGGCTAGCGGGGGGGTTTGCAGATACGCAGTATTTT. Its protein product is CASSLRLAGGFADTQYF. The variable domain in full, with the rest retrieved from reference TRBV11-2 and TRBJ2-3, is EAGVAQSPRYKIIEKRQSVAFWCNPISGHATLYWYQQILGQGPKLLIQFQNNGVVDDSQLPKDRFSAERLKGVDSTLKIQPAKLEDSAVYLCASSLRLAGGFADTQYFGPGTRLTVL.

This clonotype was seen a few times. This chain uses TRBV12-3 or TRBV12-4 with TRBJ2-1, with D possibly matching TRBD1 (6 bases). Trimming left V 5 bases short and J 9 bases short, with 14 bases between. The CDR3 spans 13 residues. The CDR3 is CASSPWTEGEQFF. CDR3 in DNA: TGTGCCAGCAGTCCCTGGACAGAGGGTGAGCAGTTCTTC.

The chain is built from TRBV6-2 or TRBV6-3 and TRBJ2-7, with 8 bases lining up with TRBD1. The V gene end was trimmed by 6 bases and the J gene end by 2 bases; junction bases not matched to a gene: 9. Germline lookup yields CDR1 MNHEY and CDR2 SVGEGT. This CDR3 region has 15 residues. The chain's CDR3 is CASRTGTGGAYEQYF. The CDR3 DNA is TGTGCCAGCAGGACCGGGACAGGCGGAGCCTACGAGCAGTACTTC.

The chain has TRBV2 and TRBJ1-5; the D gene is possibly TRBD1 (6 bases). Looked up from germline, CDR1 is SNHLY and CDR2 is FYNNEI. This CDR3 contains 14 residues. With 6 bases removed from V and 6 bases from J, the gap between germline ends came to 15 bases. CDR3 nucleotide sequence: TGTGCCAGCAGGGGCGGGGGCTTGTCTCAGCCCCAGCATTTT. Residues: CASRGGGLSQPQHF.

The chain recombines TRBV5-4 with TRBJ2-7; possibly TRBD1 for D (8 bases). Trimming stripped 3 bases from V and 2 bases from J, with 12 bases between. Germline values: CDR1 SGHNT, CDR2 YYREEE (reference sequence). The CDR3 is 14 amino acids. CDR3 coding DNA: TGTGCCAGCAGCTGGACAGGGAGGGCCTACGAGCAGTACTTC. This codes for CASSWTGRAYEQYF.

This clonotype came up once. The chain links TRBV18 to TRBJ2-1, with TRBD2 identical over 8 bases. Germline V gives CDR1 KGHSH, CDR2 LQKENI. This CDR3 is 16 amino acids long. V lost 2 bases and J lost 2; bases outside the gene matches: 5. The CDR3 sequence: CASSPSGTRTYNEQFF. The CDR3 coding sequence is TGTGCCAGCTCACCATCGGGGACTAGGACCTACAATGAGCAGTTCTTC.

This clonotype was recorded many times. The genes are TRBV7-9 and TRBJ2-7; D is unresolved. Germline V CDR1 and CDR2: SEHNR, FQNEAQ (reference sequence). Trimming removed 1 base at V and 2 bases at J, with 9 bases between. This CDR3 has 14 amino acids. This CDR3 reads CASSLEGSPYEQYF. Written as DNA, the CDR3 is TGTGCCAGCAGCTTAGAGGGCAGTCCCTACGAGCAGTACTTC.

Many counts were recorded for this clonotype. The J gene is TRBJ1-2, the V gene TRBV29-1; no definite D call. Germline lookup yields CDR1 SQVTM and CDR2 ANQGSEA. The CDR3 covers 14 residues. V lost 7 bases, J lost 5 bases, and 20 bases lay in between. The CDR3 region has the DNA TGCAGCGCTGCGGCGGGTTGGAGAGGGTATGGCTACACCTTC. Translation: CSAAAGWRGYGYTF.

The CDR3 DNA sequence: TGTGCCAGCAGTTTAGCTCCAGGGATTGGTGATACGCAGTATTTT. Protein sequence: CASSLAPGIGDTQYF. The rearrangement links TRBV12-3 or TRBV12-4 to TRBJ2-3; a weak D match, TRBD1 (5 bases). This CDR3 has 15 amino acids. V shed 0 bases and J shed 6 bases, with 13 bases lying between them.

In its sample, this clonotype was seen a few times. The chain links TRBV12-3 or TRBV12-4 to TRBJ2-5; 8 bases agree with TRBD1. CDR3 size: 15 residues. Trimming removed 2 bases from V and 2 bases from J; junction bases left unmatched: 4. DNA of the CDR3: TGTGCCAGCAGTTTATCCGGGACAGGACAAGAGACCCAGTACTTC. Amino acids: CASSLSGTGQETQYF.

The CDR3: CSATSFAGGQGGGGELFF. CDR3 coding DNA: TGCAGTGCTACCTCCTTTGCGGGGGGACAGGGAGGCGGCGGGGAGCTGTTTTTT. The chain carries TRBV20-1 and TRBJ2-2; weak D call: TRBD1 (9 bases). The CDR3 totals 18 residues. Germline V CDR1 and CDR2: DFQATT, SNEGSKA (reference sequence). V dropped 4 bases and J dropped 7 bases, with 28 bases sitting between them.

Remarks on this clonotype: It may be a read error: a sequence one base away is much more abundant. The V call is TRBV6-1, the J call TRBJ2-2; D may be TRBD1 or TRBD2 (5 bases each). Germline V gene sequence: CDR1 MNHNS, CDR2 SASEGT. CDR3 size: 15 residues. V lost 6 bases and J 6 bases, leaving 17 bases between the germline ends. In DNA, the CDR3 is TGTGCCAGCAGACCTCCGGGACCGAGCTCCGGGGAGCTGTTTTTT. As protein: CASRPPGPSSGELFF.

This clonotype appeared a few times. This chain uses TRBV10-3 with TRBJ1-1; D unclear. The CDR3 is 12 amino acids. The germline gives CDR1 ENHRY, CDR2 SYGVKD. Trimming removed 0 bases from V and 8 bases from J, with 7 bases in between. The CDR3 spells CAISESGREAFF. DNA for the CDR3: TGTGCCATCAGTGAGTCGGGCAGGGAAGCTTTCTTT.

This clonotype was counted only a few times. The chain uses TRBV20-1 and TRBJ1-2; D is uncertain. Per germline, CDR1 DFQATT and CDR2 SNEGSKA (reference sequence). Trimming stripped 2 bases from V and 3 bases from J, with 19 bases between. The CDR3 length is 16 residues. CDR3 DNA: TGCAGTGCTAGATTGGCCGGCGCTGGAAATGACTATGGCTACACCTTC. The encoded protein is CSARLAGAGNDYGYTF.

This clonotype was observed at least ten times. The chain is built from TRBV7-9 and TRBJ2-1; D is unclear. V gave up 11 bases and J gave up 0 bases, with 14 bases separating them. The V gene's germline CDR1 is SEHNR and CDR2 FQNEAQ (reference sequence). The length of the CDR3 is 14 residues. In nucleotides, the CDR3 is TGTGCCCCGAGCCAGGTACCCTCCTACAATGAGCAGTTCTTC. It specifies CAPSQVPSYNEQFF.

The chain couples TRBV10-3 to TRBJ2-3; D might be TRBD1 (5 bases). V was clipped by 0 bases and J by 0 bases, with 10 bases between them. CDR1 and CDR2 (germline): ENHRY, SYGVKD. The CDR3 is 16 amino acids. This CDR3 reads CAISESGVASTDTQYF. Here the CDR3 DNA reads TGTGCCATCAGTGAGTCAGGGGTCGCTAGCACAGATACGCAGTATTTT.

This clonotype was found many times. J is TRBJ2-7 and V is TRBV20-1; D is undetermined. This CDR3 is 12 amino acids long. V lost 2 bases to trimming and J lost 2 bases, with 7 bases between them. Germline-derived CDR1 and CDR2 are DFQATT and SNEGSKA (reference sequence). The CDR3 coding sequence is TGCAGTGCTAGATCCAGCCCCTACGAGCAGTACTTC. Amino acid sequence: CSARSSPYEQYF.

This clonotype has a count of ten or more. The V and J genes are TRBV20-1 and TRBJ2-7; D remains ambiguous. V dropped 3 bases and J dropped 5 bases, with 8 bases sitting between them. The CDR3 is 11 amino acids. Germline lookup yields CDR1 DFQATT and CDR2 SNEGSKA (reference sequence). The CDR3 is CSASRLHEQYF. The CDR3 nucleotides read TGCAGTGCTAGCAGGCTCCACGAGCAGTACTTC.

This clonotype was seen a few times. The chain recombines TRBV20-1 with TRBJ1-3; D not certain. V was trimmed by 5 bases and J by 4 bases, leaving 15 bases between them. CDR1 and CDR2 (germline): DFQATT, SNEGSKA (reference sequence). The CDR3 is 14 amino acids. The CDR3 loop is CSAVRFSPGNTIYF. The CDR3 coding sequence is TGCAGTGCTGTGCGTTTCAGTCCAGGAAACACCATATATTTT.

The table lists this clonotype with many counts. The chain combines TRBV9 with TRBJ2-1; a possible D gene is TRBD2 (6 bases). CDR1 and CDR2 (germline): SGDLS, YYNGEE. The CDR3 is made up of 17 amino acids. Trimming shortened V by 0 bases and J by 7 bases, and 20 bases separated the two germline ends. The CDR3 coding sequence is TGTGCCAGCAGCGTAGAACCCGCGGGACCCGAGAGGAATGAGCAGTTCTTC. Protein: CASSVEPAGPERNEQFF.

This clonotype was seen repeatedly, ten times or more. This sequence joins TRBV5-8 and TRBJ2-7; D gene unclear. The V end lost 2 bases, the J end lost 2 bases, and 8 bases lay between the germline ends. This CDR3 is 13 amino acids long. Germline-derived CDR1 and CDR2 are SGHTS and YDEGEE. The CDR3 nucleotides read TGTGCCAGCAGCTTTTACCAGGCCTACGAGCAGTACTTC. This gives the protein CASSFYQAYEQYF.

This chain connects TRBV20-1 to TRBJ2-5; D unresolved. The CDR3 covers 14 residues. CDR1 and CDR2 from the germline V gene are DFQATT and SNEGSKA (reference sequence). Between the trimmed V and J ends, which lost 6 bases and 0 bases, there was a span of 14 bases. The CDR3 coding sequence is TGCAGTGCCGGGTGGAACGTAAACCAAGAGACCCAGTACTTC. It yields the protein CSAGWNVNQETQYF.

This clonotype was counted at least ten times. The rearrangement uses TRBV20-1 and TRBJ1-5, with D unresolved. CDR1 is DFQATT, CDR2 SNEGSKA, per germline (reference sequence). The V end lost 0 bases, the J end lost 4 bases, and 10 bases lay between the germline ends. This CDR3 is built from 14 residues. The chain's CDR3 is CSARDPRRNQPQHF. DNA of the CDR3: TGCAGTGCTAGAGATCCCCGGCGAAATCAGCCCCAGCATTTT.

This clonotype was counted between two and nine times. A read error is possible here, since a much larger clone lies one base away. CDR3 in DNA: TGTGCCAGCAGTTCCCCCGGGACCCCCTCCTACGAGCAGTACTTC. This sequence encodes CASSSPGTPSYEQYF. The J gene is TRBJ2-7, the V gene TRBV6-5, with D perhaps being TRBD1 or TRBD2 (5 bases each). The CDR3 has 15 amino acids. The germline V gene has CDR1 MNHEY and CDR2 SVGAGI. Trimming removed 4 bases at V and 0 bases at J, with 13 bases between.

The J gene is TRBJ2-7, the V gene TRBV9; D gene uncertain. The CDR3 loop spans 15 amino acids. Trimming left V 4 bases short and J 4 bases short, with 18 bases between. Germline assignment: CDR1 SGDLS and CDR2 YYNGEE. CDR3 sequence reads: CASSLDPVQTYEQYF. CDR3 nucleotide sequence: TGTGCCAGCAGCCTCGACCCGGTCCAAACATACGAGCAGTACTTC.

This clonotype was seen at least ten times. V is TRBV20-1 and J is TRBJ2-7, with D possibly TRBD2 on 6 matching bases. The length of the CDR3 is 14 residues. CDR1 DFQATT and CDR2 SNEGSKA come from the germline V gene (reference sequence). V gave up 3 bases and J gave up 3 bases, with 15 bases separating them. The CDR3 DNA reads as TGCAGTGCTAGTCCGGGACTGTTAAACTACGAGCAGTACTTC. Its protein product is CSASPGLLNYEQYF.

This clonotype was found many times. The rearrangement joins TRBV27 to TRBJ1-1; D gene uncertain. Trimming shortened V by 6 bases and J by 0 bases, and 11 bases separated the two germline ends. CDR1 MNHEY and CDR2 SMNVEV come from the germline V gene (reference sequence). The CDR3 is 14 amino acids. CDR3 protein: CASSGRSLNTEAFF. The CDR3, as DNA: TGTGCCAGCAGCGGACGTTCCTTGAACACTGAAGCTTTCTTT.

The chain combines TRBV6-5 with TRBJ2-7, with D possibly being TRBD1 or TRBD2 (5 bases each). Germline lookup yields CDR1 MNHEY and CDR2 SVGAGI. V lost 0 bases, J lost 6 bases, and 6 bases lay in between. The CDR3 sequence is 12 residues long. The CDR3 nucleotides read TGTGCCAGCAGTTACTCGAGGGGCGAGCAGTACTTC. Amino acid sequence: CASSYSRGEQYF.

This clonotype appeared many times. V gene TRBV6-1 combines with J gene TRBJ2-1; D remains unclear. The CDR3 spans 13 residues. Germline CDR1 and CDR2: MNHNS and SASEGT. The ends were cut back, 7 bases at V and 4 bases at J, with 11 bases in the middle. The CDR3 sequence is CASIVDKYNEQFF. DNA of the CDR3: TGTGCCAGCATTGTAGACAAATACAATGAGCAGTTCTTC.

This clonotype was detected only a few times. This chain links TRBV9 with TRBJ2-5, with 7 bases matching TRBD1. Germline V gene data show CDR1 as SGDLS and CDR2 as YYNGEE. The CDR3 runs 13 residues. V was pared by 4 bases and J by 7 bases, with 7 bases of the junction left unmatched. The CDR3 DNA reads TGTGCCAGCAGCCTCCAGGGGGTTGGGACCCAGTACTTC. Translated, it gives CASSLQGVGTQYF.

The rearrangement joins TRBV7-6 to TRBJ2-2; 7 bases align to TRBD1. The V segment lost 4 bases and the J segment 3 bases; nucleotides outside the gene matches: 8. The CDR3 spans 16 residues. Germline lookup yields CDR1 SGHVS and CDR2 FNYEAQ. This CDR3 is CASSSPRDRYTGELFF. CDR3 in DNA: TGTGCCAGCAGCTCACCCCGGGACAGATACACCGGGGAGCTGTTTTTT.